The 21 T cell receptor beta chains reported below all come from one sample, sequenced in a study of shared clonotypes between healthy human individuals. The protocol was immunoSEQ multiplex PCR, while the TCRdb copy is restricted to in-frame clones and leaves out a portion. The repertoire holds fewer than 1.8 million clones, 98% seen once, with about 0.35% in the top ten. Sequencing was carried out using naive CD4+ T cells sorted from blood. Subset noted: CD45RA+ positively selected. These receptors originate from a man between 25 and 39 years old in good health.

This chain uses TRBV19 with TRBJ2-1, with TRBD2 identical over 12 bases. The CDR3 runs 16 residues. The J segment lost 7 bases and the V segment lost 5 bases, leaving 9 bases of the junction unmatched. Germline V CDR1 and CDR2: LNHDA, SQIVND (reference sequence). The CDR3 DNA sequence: TGTGCCAGTAGTCGCCCTCCTAGCGGGAGGGCGAATGAGCAGTTCTTC. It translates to CASSRPPSGRANEQFF.

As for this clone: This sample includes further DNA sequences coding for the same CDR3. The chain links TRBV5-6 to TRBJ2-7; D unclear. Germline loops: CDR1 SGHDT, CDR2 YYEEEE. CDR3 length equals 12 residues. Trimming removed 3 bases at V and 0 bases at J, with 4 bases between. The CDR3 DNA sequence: TGTGCCAGCAGCTCAAGCTCCTACGAGCAGTACTTC. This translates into CASSSSSYEQYF.

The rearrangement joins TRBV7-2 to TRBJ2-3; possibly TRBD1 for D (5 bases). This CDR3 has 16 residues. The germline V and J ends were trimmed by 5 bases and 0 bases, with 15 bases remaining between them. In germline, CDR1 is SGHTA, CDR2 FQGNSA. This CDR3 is CASSRRGGVSTDTQYF. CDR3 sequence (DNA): TGTGCCAGCAGCCGAAGGGGTGGGGTTAGCACAGATACGCAGTATTTT.

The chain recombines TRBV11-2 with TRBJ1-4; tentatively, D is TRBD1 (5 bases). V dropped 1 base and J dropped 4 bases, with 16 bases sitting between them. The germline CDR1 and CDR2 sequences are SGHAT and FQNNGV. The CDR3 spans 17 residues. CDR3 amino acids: CASSLGERGNVNEKLFF. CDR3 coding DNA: TGTGCCAGCAGCTTAGGGGAACGGGGGAACGTTAATGAAAAACTGTTTTTT.

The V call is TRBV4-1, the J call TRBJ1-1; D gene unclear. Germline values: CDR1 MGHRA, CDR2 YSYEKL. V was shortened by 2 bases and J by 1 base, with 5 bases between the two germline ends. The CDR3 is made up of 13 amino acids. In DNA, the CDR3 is TGCGCCAGCAGCCAAACGGAGAACACTGAAGCTTTCTTT. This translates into CASSQTENTEAFF.

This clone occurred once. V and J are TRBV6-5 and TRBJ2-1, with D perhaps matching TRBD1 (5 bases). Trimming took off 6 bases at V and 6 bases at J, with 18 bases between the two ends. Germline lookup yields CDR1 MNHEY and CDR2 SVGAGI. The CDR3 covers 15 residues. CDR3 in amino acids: CASSLLTQGRNEQFF. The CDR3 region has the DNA TGTGCCAGCAGCCTACTCACTCAGGGTCGCAATGAGCAGTTCTTC.

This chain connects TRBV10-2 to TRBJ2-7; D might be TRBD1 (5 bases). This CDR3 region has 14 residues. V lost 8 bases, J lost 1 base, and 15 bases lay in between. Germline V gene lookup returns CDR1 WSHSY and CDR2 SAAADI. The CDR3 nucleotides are TGCGCCAGCTACTATGGAAGACAGTCCTACGAGCAGTACTTC. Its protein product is CASYYGRQSYEQYF.

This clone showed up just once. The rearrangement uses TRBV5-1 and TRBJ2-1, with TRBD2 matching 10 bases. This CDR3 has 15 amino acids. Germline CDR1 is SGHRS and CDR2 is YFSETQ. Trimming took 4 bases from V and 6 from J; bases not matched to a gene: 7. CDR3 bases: TGCGCCAGCAGCGTACTAGCGGGATATCGCAATGAGCAGTTCTTC. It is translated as CASSVLAGYRNEQFF. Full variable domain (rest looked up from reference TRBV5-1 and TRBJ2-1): KAGVTQTPRYLIKTRGQQVTLSCSPISGHRSVSWYQQTPGQGLQFLFEYFSETQRNKGNFPGRFSGRQFSNSRSEMNVSTLELGDSALYLCASSVLAGYRNEQFFGPGTRLTVL.

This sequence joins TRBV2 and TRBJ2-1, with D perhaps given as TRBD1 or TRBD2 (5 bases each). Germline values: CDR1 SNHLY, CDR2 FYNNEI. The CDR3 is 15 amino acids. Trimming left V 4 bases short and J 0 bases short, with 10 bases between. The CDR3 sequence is CASSVEGSSYNEQFF. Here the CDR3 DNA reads TGTGCCAGCAGTGTTGAGGGGAGCTCCTACAATGAGCAGTTCTTC.

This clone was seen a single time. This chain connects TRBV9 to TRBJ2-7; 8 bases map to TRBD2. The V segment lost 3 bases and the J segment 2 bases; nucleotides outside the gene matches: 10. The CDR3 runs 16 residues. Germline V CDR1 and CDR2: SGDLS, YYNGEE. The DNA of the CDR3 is TGTGCCAGCAGCGCCGGGGGGGCCGGGCCCCCCTACGAGCAGTACTTC. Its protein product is CASSAGGAGPPYEQYF.

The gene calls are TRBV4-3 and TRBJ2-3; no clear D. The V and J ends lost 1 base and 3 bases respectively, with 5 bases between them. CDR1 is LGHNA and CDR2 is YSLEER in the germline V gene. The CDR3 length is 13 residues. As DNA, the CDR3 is TGCGCCAGCAGCCAAGGGAGAACAGATACGCAGTATTTT. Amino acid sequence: CASSQGRTDTQYF.

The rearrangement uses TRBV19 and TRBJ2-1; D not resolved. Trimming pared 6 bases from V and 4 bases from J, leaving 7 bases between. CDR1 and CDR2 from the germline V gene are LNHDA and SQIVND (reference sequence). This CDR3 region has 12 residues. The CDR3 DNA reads TGTGCCAGTAGCTCGCATTACAATGAGCAGTTCTTC. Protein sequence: CASSSHYNEQFF.

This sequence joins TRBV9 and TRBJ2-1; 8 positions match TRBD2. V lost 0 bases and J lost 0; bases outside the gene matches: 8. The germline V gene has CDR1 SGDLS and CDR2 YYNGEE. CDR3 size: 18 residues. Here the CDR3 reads CASSVVGAGDLSYNEQFF. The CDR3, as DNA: TGTGCCAGCAGCGTAGTAGGAGCGGGAGATCTCTCCTACAATGAGCAGTTCTTC.

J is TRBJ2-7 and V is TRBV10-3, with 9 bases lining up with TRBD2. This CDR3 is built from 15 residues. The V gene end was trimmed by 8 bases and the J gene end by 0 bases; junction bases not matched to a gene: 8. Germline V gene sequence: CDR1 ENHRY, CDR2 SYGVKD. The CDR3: CAIGGGEISSYEQYF. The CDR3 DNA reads TGTGCCATCGGCGGGGGGGAGATTAGCTCCTACGAGCAGTACTTC.

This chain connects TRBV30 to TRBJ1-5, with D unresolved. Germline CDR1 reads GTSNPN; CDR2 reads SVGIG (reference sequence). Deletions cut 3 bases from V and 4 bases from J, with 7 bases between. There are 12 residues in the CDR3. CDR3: CAWRAGNQPQHF. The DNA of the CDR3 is TGTGCCTGGAGGGCCGGAAATCAGCCCCAGCATTTT. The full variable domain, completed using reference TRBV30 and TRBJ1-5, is SQTIHQWPATLVQPVGSPLSLECTVEGTSNPNLYWYRQAAGRGLQLLFYSVGIGQISSEVPQNLSASRPQDRQFILSSKKLLLSDSGFYLCAWRAGNQPQHFGDGTRLSIL.

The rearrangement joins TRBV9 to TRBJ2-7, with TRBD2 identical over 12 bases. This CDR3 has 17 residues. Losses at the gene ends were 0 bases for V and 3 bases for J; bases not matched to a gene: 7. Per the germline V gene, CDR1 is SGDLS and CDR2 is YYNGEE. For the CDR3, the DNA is TGTGCCAGCAGCGTAGGTCTAGCGGGAGGGAGGTACTACGAGCAGTACTTC. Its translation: CASSVGLAGGRYYEQYF.

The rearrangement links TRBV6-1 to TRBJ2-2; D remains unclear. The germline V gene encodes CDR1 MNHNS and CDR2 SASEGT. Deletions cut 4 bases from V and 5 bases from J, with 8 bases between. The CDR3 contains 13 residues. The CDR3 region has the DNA TGTGCCAGCAGTGGATGGCGTACCGGGGAGCTGTTTTTT. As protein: CASSGWRTGELFF.

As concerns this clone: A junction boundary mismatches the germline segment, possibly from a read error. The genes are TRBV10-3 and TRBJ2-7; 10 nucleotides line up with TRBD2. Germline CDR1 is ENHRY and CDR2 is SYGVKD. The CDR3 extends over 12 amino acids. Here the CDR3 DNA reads TGTGCCATCAGTGGCGAAAGCGGGAGGGCCCAGTTC. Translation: CAISGESGRAQF.

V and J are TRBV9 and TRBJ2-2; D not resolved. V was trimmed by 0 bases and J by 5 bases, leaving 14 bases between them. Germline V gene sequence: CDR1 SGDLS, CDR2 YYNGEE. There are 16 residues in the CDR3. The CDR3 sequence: CASSVEVSRRTGELFF. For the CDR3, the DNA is TGTGCCAGCAGCGTAGAGGTATCAAGAAGGACCGGGGAGCTGTTTTTT.

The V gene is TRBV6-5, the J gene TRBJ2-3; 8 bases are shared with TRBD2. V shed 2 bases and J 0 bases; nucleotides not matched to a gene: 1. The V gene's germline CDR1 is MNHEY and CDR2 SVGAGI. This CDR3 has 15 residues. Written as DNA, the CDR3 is TGTGCCAGCAGTTACCAGCGGGAGAGCACAGATACGCAGTATTTT. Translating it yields CASSYQRESTDTQYF.

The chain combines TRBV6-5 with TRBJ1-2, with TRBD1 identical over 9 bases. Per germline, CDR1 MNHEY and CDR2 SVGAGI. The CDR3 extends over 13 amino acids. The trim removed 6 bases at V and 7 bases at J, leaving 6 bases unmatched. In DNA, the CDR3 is TGTGCCAGCAGACAGGGGGCGATTACTGGCTACACCTTC. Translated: CASRQGAITGYTF.